This T cell receptor (beta chain) originates from a study of blood T cell repertoires in COVID-19. Generated by immunoSEQ multiplex PCR, the TCRdb table keeps only in-frame clones and is missing some. The sample holds 370,000 or so clones; over 75% are singletons and the top ten take 1% to 1.5%. Trimming removed 6 bases from V and 0 bases from J; junction bases left unmatched: 8. This CDR3 is built from 15 residues. Germline values: CDR1 KGHSH, CDR2 LQKENI. The sequence was obtained from a man aged 30 to 45 who had recovered from COVID-19. The chain is built from TRBV18 and TRBJ2-7; 7 bases fit TRBD1. Sequenced material: PBMCs or T cells enriched from blood (not recorded which). The CDR3 loop is CASSSGQGVSYEQYF. DNA for the CDR3: TGTGCCAGCTCCTCAGGGCAGGGGGTCTCCTACGAGCAGTACTTC.